A selection of T cell receptor beta chains follows, all from one sample in a study of CD8 T cells in ankylosing spondylitis. MiXCR, applied by TCRdb to the 5' RACE reads, yields one record per CDR3 protein. The data contain over 700,000 distinct CDR3 sequences, under 20% of them singletons. Input material: blood, either unsorted or a sorted T cell fraction (not recorded which). These receptors were obtained from a male donor with ankylosing spondylitis. The CDR3 runs from the conserved cysteine through the conserved F or W. Fields, in order: D gene, V gene, clone size, J gene, CDR3 protein, CDR3 DNA. A D gene is named only where the DNA matches it firmly. Size values are once, few and many counts, or a class for expanded clones, and some rows have none.

d_gene: -
v_gene: TRBV28
abundance: -
j_gene: TRBJ1-2
CDR3aa: CASSSPGVGYGYTF
CDR3nt: TGTGCCAGCAGTTCCCCCGGGGTGGGGTATGGCTACACCTTC

d_gene: -
v_gene: TRBV6-5
abundance: -
j_gene: TRBJ2-7
CDR3aa: CASSNIQGGNEQYF
CDR3nt: TGTGCCAGCAGTAACATACAGGGTGGCAACGAGCAGTACTTC

d_gene: -
v_gene: TRBV7-9
abundance: -
j_gene: TRBJ1-2
CDR3aa: CASSLALPNGYTF
CDR3nt: TGTGCCAGCAGCTTAGCTTTACCAAATGGCTACACCTTC

d_gene: -
v_gene: TRBV5-6
abundance: many
j_gene: TRBJ2-6
CDR3aa: CASSLEGTGANVLTF
CDR3nt: TGTGCCAGCAGCTTGGAAGGGACTGGGGCCAACGTCCTGACTTTC

d_gene: TRBD2
v_gene: TRBV11-1
abundance: few
j_gene: TRBJ2-1
CDR3aa: CASSDREGSGGSYNEQFF
CDR3nt: TGTGCCAGCAGCGACCGGGAAGGTAGCGGGGGTTCCTACAATGAGCAGTTCTTC

d_gene: TRBD2
v_gene: TRBV28
abundance: few
j_gene: TRBJ2-7
CDR3aa: CASSRSPTSGGYEQYF
CDR3nt: TGTGCCAGCAGTCGATCCCCGACTAGCGGGGGGTACGAGCAGTACTTC

d_gene: TRBD1
v_gene: TRBV4-1
abundance: few
j_gene: TRBJ1-5
CDR3aa: CASSAGQLPSNQPQHF
CDR3nt: TGCGCCAGCAGCGCGGGACAGCTTCCTAGCAATCAGCCCCAGCATTTT

d_gene: -
v_gene: TRBV7-2
abundance: few
j_gene: TRBJ1-2
CDR3aa: CASSDLGHFYGYTF
CDR3nt: TGTGCCAGCAGCGACTTGGGACATTTCTATGGCTACACCTTC

d_gene: -
v_gene: TRBV3-1
abundance: -
j_gene: TRBJ2-6
CDR3aa: CASSQGRGRFAGANVLTF
CDR3nt: TGTGCCAGCAGCCAGGGGAGGGGGCGCTTTGCTGGGGCCAACGTCCTGACTTTC

d_gene: -
v_gene: TRBV3-1
abundance: few
j_gene: TRBJ2-6
CDR3aa: CASSQDPSVDTGANVLTF
CDR3nt: TGTGCCAGCAGCCAAGATCCGAGCGTTGATACTGGGGCCAACGTCCTGACTTTC

d_gene: TRBD2
v_gene: TRBV12-3/TRBV12-4
abundance: -
j_gene: TRBJ2-3
CDR3aa: CASNPGPAGGDTQYF
CDR3nt: TGTGCCAGCAATCCGGGACCAGCGGGAGGAGATACGCAGTATTTT

d_gene: -
v_gene: TRBV20-1
abundance: -
j_gene: TRBJ2-7
CDR3aa: CSARPRGYLSYEQYF
CDR3nt: TGCAGTGCTAGACCCAGGGGATACCTTTCCTACGAGCAGTACTTC

d_gene: -
v_gene: TRBV12-3/TRBV12-4
abundance: few
j_gene: TRBJ2-1
CDR3aa: CASSFEPNEQFF
CDR3nt: TGTGCCAGCAGTTTTGAACCCAATGAGCAGTTCTTC

d_gene: TRBD2
v_gene: TRBV24-1
abundance: few
j_gene: TRBJ2-3
CDR3aa: CATSDLNKAGVADTQYF
CDR3nt: TGTGCCACCAGTGATTTAAACAAAGCGGGAGTTGCAGATACGCAGTATTTT

d_gene: TRBD2
v_gene: TRBV5-8
abundance: few
j_gene: TRBJ2-3
CDR3aa: CASRSGLAGVPDTQYF
CDR3nt: TGTGCCAGCAGATCGGGACTAGCGGGAGTCCCAGATACGCAGTATTTT

d_gene: -
v_gene: TRBV12-3/TRBV12-4
abundance: few
j_gene: TRBJ1-1
CDR3aa: CAGRGGTDTEAFF
CDR3nt: TGTGCCGGAAGGGGGGGGACGGACACTGAAGCTTTCTTT

d_gene: -
v_gene: TRBV4-1
abundance: few
j_gene: TRBJ2-1
CDR3aa: CASSQDLWQGDVMNEQFF
CDR3nt: TGCGCCAGCAGCCAAGATCTTTGGCAGGGCGACGTGATGAATGAGCAGTTCTTC

d_gene: -
v_gene: TRBV9
abundance: few
j_gene: TRBJ1-2
CDR3aa: CASSTSEGDYGYTF
CDR3nt: TGTGCCAGCAGCACCTCAGAGGGGGACTATGGCTACACCTTC